One sample yielded the 10 T cell receptor beta chains listed below, sequenced in a study of T cell clonotyping in hematopoietic cell transplantation. Only in-frame clones appear in the TCRdb table, and some are missing; sequencing was by immunoSEQ multiplex PCR. The profile shows about 29,000 clones, approximately 90% of them singletons. Source: PBMCs, taken 100 days after allogeneic stem cell transplant. These receptor sequences come from a female patient between 50 and 60 years old who had an allogeneic stem cell transplant from a related donor, so the T cells may come from the graft donor. Some clones in this sample may be carry-over from other donors' samples.

The chain links TRBV9 to TRBJ1-4; TRBD1 matches 9 bases. Germline-derived CDR1 and CDR2 are SGDLS and YYNGEE. The CDR3 spans 15 residues. With V trimmed by 4 bases and J by 4 bases, 5 bases remained unmatched. The CDR3 here is CASSPTGGGNEKLFF. In DNA form, the CDR3 reads TGTGCCAGCAGCCCCACAGGGGGCGGTAATGAAAAACTGTTTTTT.

J is TRBJ1-5 and V is TRBV2; 8 nucleotides line up with TRBD1. V lost 4 bases, J lost 2 bases, and 13 bases stayed unmatched. The length of the CDR3 is 18 residues. The V gene's germline CDR1 is SNHLY and CDR2 FYNNEI. The CDR3 DNA is TGTGCCAGCAGTGTATTACCAGGGGGCCGTTTAGGCAATCAGCCCCAGCATTTT. Translation gives CASSVLPGGRLGNQPQHF.

The chain links TRBV5-1 to TRBJ1-3; 7 bases are shared with TRBD1. There are 14 residues in the CDR3. Germline trimming cut 4 bases from V and 2 bases from J; bases unmatched to any gene: 3. Germline CDR1 and CDR2: SGHRS and YFSETQ. CDR3 region: CASSLGQTGNTIYF. The DNA of the CDR3 is TGCGCCAGCAGCCTGGGACAGACTGGAAACACCATATATTTT.

J is TRBJ2-2 and V is TRBV9, with 8 bases aligning to TRBD2. The germline V gene has CDR1 SGDLS and CDR2 YYNGEE. This CDR3 region has 17 residues. The J segment lost 6 bases and the V segment lost 0 bases, leaving 10 bases of the junction unmatched. The CDR3 spells CASSVVGSGVGAGELFF. In DNA, the CDR3 is TGTGCCAGCAGCGTAGTGGGTAGCGGGGTAGGTGCCGGGGAGCTGTTTTTT.

The chain links TRBV5-6 to TRBJ2-1; 10 bases agree with TRBD2. J was trimmed by 6 bases and V by 4 bases; bases with no gene match: 10. Germline CDR1 and CDR2: SGHDT and YYEEEE. The CDR3 is 16 residues long. The CDR3 sequence is CASSRTIAGGGNEQFF. In DNA, the CDR3 is TGTGCCAGCAGCCGGACTATAGCGGGGGGTGGCAATGAGCAGTTCTTC.

The genes are TRBV19 and TRBJ1-2, with 9 bases aligning to TRBD1. Losses at the gene ends were 8 bases for V and 0 bases for J; bases not matched to a gene: 10. The CDR3 is 16 amino acids. Germline lookup yields CDR1 LNHDA and CDR2 SQIVND (reference sequence). The CDR3 bases are TGTGCCAGTGGTGCGGTGACAGGGGGAGCTAACTATGGCTACACCTTC. Its translation is CASGAVTGGANYGYTF.

The chain carries TRBV6-6 and TRBJ2-7; D not certain. The CDR3 runs 14 residues. Germline V gene sequence: CDR1 MNHNY, CDR2 SVGAGI (reference sequence). Deletions cut 4 bases from V and 2 bases from J, with 12 bases between. The CDR3 DNA follows: TGTGCCAGCAGTTCCCTCGGAGCCACCTACGAGCAGTACTTC. This sequence encodes CASSSLGATYEQYF.

The gene calls are TRBV5-1 and TRBJ2-7; D not certain. The germline V gene has CDR1 SGHRS and CDR2 YFSETQ. Trimming took 0 bases from V and 0 from J, leaving 7 bases between them. The CDR3 is 14 amino acids. CDR3 in DNA: TGCGCCAGCAGCTTGGTTGTCCACTCCTACGAGCAGTACTTC. As protein: CASSLVVHSYEQYF.

This rearrangement joins TRBV2 to TRBJ2-2; 7 bases are a match to TRBD1. The CDR3 is made up of 15 amino acids. Trimming removed 6 bases from V and 0 bases from J; junction bases left unmatched: 4. The germline gives CDR1 SNHLY, CDR2 FYNNEI. The chain's CDR3 is CASSDDRANTGELFF. The CDR3 nucleotides read TGTGCCAGCAGCGACGACAGGGCGAACACCGGGGAGCTGTTTTTT.

This clone occurred once. The CDR3 sequence is CASSVTGGFGGYTF. DNA for the CDR3: TGTGCCAGCAGCGTTACAGGGGGCTTTGGAGGCTACACCTTC. V and J are TRBV9 and TRBJ1-2; 9 nucleotides agree with TRBD1. Trimming cost V 2 bases and J 8 bases; bases outside gene matches: 7. In germline, CDR1 is SGDLS, CDR2 YYNGEE. The CDR3 consists of 14 residues. Full variable domain (remainder filled in from reference TRBV9 and TRBJ1-2): DSGVTQTPKHLITATGQRVTLRCSPRSGDLSVYWYQQSLDQGLQFLIQYYNGEERAKGNILERFSAQQFPDLHSELNLSSLELGDSALYFCASSVTGGFGGYTFGSGTRLTVV.